Included here is one TCR beta chain sequence, with context. Antigen specificity is unknown. Germline CDR1 SGDLS, CDR2 YYNGEE. This CDR3 is built from 13 residues. Deletions cut 1 base from V and 0 bases from J, with 3 bases between. This sample is part of a study of CD8 T cells in Susac syndrome. Study outcomes and limitations: The study conceded that relatively few individuals underwent its TCR sequencing and HLA analysis.

RNA amounts of roughly 0.5 to 1 ug underwent reverse transcription with random hexamers. The authors amplified TCR beta CDR3 across 54 Vbeta and 13 Jbeta using immunoSEQ multiplex PCR. Each CDR3 protein is one row after TCRdb ran MiXCR on the immunoSEQ multiplex PCR reads. This table holds a few hundred thousand distinct CDR3 sequences, nearly 97% found once. The CD8+ and CD4+ T cells were isolated magnetically using a negative isolation approach, whereas the TEMRA cells were enriched by FACS. The V call is TRBV9, the J call TRBJ2-3; no clear D gene. Input material: CD4+ T cells from PBMCs. The sequence was obtained from a human donor with multiple sclerosis. CDR3 in DNA: TGTGCCAGCAGCGTAAGGAGCACAGATACGCAGTATTTT. Its protein is CASSVRSTDTQYF.